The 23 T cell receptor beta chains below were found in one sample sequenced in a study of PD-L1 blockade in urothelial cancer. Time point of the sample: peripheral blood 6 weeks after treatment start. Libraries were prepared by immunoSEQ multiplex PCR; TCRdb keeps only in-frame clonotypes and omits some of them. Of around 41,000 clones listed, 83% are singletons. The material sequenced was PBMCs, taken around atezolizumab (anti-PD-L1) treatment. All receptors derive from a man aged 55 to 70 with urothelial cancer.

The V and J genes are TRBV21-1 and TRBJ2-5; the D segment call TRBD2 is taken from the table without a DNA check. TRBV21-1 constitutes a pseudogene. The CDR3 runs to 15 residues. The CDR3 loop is CASSKASGPRETQYF. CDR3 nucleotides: TGTGCCAGCAGCAAAGCAAGCGGTCCGAGAGAGACCCAGTACTTC.

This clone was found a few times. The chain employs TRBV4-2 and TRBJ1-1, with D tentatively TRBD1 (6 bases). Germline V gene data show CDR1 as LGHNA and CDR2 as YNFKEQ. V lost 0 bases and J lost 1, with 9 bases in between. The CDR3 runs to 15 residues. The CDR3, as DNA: TGTGCCAGCAGCCAAGAGACAGGAGCGAACACTGAAGCTTTCTTT. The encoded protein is CASSQETGANTEAFF.

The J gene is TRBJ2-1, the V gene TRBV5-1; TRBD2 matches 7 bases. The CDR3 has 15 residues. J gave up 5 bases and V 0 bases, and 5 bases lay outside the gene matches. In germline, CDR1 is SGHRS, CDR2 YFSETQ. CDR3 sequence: CASSLVSAGNNEQFF. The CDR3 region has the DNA TGCGCCAGCAGCTTGGTTTCAGCGGGGAACAATGAGCAGTTCTTC.

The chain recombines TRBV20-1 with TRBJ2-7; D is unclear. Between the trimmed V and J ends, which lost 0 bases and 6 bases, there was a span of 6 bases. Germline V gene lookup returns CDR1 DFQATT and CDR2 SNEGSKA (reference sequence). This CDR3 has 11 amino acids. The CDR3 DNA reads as TGCAGTGCTAGAGATCGACTCGAGCAGTACTTC. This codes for CSARDRLEQYF.

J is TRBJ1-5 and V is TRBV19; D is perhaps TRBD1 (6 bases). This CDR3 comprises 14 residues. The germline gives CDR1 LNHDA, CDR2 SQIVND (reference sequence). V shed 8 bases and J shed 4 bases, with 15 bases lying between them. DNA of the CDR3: TGTGCCAGTGATAGAGGGGGGGGAAATCAGCCCCAGCATTTT. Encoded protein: CASDRGGGNQPQHF.

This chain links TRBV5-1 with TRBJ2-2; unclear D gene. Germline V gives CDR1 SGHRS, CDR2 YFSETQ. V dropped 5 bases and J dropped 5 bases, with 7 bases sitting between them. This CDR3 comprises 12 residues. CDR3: CASRVETGELFF. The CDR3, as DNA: TGCGCCAGCAGAGTTGAGACCGGGGAGCTGTTTTTT. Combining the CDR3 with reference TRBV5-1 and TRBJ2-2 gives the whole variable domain KAGVTQTPRYLIKTRGQQVTLSCSPISGHRSVSWYQQTPGQGLQFLFEYFSETQRNKGNFPGRFSGRQFSNSRSEMNVSTLELGDSALYLCASRVETGELFFGEGSRLTVL.

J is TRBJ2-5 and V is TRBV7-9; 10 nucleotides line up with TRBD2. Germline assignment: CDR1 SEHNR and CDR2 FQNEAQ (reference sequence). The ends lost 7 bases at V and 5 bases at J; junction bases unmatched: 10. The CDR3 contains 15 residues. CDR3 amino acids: CASIVSGLAEETQYF. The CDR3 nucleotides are TGTGCCAGCATTGTGTCAGGACTAGCGGAGGAGACCCAGTACTTC.

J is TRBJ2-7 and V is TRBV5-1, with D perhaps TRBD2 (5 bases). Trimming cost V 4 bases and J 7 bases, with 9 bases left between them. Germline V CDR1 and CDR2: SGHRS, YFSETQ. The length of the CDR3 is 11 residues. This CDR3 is CASSLTGEQYF. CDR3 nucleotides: TGCGCCAGCAGCCTAACGGGAGAGCAGTACTTC.

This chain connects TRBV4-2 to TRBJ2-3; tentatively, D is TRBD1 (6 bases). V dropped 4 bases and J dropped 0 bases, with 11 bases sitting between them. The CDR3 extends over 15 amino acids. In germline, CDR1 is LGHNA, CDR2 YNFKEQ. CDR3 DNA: TGTGCCAGCAGCCCGGGGACACCGAGCACAGATACGCAGTATTTT. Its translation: CASSPGTPSTDTQYF.

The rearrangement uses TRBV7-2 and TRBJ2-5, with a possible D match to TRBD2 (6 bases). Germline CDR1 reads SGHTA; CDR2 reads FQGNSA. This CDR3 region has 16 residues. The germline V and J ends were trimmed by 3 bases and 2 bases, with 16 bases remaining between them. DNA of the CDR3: TGTGCCAGCAGCTTCCCCACTAGGGAGGTACAAGAGACCCAGTACTTC. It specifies CASSFPTREVQETQYF.

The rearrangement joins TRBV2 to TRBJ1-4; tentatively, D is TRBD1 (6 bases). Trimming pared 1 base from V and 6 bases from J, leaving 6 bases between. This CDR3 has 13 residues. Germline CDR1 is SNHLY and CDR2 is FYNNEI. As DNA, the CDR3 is TGTGCCAGCAGTGAAGACAGGGATGAAAAACTGTTTTTT. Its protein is CASSEDRDEKLFF.

The CDR3 loop reads CASTDRVSGYTF. CDR3 nucleotides: TGTGCCAGCACAGACAGGGTGTCTGGCTACACCTTC. This sequence joins TRBV6-1 and TRBJ1-2; 7 nucleotides line up with TRBD1. Per germline, CDR1 MNHNS and CDR2 SASEGT. The CDR3 totals 12 residues. J was trimmed by 7 bases and V by 7 bases; bases with no gene match: 6.

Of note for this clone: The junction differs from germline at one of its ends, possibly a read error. The CDR3 DNA follows: TGCGCCAGCAGCTTGGATCCGTCTTCCACACAGGGTCACTTC. Translating gives CASSLDPSSTQGHF. This chain connects TRBV5-1 to TRBJ1-2, with a weak D call TRBD1 (6 bases). This CDR3 spans 14 amino acids. The germline V gene has CDR1 SGHRS and CDR2 YFSETQ.

The CDR3: CASSLDGTAGNTIYF. The CDR3 bases are TGTGCCAGCAGCTTGGATGGGACAGCTGGAAACACCATATATTTT. This chain links TRBV5-4 with TRBJ1-3; 7 bases map to TRBD1. The germline V gene encodes CDR1 SGHNT and CDR2 YYREEE (reference sequence). Trimming took 0 bases from V and 2 from J; bases not matched to a gene: 2. The CDR3 has 15 amino acids. Variable domain in full (rest from reference TRBV5-4 and TRBJ1-3): ETGVTQSPTHLIKTRGQQVTLRCSSQSGHNTVSWYQQALGQGPQFIFQYYREEENGRGNFPPRFSGLQFPNYSSELNVNALELDDSALYLCASSLDGTAGNTIYFGEGSWLTVV.

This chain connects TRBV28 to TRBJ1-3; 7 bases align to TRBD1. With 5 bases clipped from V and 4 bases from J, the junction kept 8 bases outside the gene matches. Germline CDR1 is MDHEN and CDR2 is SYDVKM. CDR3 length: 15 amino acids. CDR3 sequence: CASSDNRGLGNTIYF. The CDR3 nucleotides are TGTGCCAGCAGTGATAACAGGGGATTAGGAAACACCATATATTTT.

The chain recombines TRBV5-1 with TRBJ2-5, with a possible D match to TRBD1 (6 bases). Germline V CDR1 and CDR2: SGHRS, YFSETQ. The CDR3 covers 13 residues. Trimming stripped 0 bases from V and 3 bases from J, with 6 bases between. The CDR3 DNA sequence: TGCGCCAGCAGCTTGGGACAGGAAGAGACCCAGTACTTC. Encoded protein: CASSLGQEETQYF.

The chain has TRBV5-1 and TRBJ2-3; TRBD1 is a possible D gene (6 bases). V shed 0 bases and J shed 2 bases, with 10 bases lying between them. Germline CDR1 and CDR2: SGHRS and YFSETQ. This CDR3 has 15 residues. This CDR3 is CASSLEGGSTDTQYF. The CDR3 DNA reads TGCGCCAGCAGCTTGGAAGGGGGTTCCACAGATACGCAGTATTTT.

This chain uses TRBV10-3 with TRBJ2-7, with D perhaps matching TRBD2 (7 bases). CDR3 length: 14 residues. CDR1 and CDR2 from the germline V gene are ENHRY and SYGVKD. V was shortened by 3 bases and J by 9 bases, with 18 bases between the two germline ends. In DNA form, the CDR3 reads TGTGCCATCAGTGAAGGGGGGGCCGACGGATCGCAGTACTTC. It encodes CAISEGGADGSQYF.

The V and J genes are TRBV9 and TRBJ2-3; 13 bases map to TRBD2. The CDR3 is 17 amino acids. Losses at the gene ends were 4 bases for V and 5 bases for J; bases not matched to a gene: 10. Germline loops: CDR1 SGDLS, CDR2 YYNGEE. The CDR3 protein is CASSKGTSGDLVDTQYF. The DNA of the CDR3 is TGTGCCAGCAGCAAAGGGACTAGCGGGGATTTGGTAGATACGCAGTATTTT.

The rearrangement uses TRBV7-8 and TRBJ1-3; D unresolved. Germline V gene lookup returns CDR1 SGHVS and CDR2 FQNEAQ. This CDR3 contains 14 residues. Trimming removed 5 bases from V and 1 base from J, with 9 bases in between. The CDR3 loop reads CASSPRGSGNTIYF. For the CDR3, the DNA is TGTGCCAGCAGCCCCCGGGGATCTGGAAACACCATATATTTT.

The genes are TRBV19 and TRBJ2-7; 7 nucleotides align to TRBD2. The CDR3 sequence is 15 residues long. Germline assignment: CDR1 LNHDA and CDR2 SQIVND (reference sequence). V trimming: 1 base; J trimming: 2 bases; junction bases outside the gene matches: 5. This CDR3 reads CASSIGAGTTYEQYF. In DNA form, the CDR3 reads TGTGCCAGTAGTATAGGGGCAGGGACTACCTACGAGCAGTACTTC. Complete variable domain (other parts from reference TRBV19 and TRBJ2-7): DGGITQSPKYLFRKEGQNVTLSCEQNLNHDAMYWYRQDPGQGLRLIYYSQIVNDFQKGDIAEGYSVSREKKESFPLTVTSAQKNPTAFYLCASSIGAGTTYEQYFGPGTRLTVT.

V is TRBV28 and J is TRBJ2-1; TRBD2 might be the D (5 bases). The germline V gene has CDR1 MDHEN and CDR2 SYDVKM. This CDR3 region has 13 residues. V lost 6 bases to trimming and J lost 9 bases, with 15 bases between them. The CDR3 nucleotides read TGTGCCAGCAGCGCGGGTGGGTTGGGTGAGCAGTTCTTC. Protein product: CASSAGGLGEQFF.

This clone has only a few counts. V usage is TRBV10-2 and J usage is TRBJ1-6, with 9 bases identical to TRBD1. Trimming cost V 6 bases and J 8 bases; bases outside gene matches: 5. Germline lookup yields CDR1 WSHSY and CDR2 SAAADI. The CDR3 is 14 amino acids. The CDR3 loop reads CASRGQGQDSPLHF. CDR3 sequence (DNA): TGCGCCAGCAGGGGACAGGGTCAAGATTCACCCCTCCACTTT.